Listed below are T cell receptor beta chains from one sample, sequenced in a study of CD8 T cells in ankylosing spondylitis. MiXCR was run by TCRdb on the 5' RACE reads, yielding one entry per CDR3 protein. This table holds about 310,000 distinct CDR3 sequences, roughly 20% found once. The sample taken for sequencing was blood, either unsorted or a sorted T cell fraction (not recorded which). The receptors stem from a female donor with ankylosing spondylitis or in good health (not recorded which). Both conserved end residues are part of each CDR3. The D gene is left open where the match is weak. Part of the rows lack a size; the others show once, few, many or a class for expanded clones.

j_gene: TRBJ2-3
d_gene: TRBD2
len: 14
abundance: once
v_gene: TRBV5-1
CDR3aa: CASSPGERGNTQYF
CDR3nt: TGCGCCAGCAGCCCGGGCGAGCGGGGAAATACGCAGTATTTT

j_gene: TRBJ2-5
d_gene: -
len: 13
abundance: -
v_gene: TRBV7-9
CDR3aa: CASSLDGGQTQYF
CDR3nt: TGTGCCAGCAGCTTAGACGGGGGCCAGACCCAGTACTTC

j_gene: TRBJ2-1
d_gene: TRBD2
len: 15
abundance: -
v_gene: TRBV5-5
CDR3aa: CASSLWAGTSDEQFF
CDR3nt: TGTGCCAGCAGCTTGTGGGCAGGGACTAGCGATGAGCAGTTCTTC

j_gene: TRBJ2-7
d_gene: TRBD1
len: 16
abundance: once
v_gene: TRBV19
CDR3aa: CASSTPRDRVSYEQYF
CDR3nt: TGTGCCAGTAGTACCCCAAGGGACAGGGTGTCCTACGAGCAGTACTTC

j_gene: TRBJ2-1
d_gene: -
len: 15
abundance: once
v_gene: TRBV20-1
CDR3aa: CSARAGPGPYNEQFF
CDR3nt: TGCAGTGCTAGAGCTGGTCCGGGCCCCTACAATGAGCAGTTCTTC

j_gene: TRBJ2-7
d_gene: -
len: 13
abundance: few
v_gene: TRBV5-6
CDR3aa: CASTWGPGDEQYF
CDR3nt: TGTGCCAGCACCTGGGGACCAGGGGACGAGCAGTACTTC

j_gene: TRBJ2-1
d_gene: TRBD2
len: 19
abundance: few
v_gene: TRBV18
CDR3aa: CASSQLTRTSGSTYNEQFF
CDR3nt: TGTGCCAGCTCACAACTTACCAGGACTAGCGGGAGTACCTACAATGAGCAGTTCTTC

j_gene: TRBJ2-7
d_gene: -
len: 12
abundance: -
v_gene: TRBV28
CDR3aa: CASSPPAHEQYF
CDR3nt: TGTGCCAGCAGTCCCCCAGCCCACGAGCAGTACTTC

j_gene: TRBJ1-6
d_gene: TRBD1
len: 14
abundance: few
v_gene: TRBV23-1
CDR3aa: CASIDRAEFQTLHF
CDR3nt: TGCGCCAGCATCGACAGGGCGGAATTTCAGACCCTCCACTTT

j_gene: TRBJ2-1
d_gene: -
len: 14
abundance: few
v_gene: TRBV4-3
CDR3aa: CASSPQRRPHEQFF
CDR3nt: TGCGCCAGCAGCCCCCAAAGACGGCCCCATGAGCAGTTCTTC

j_gene: TRBJ2-1
d_gene: TRBD2
len: 14
abundance: -
v_gene: TRBV12-3/TRBV12-4
CDR3aa: CASRREASYNEQFF
CDR3nt: TGTGCCAGCAGGCGGGAGGCGTCCTACAATGAGCAGTTCTTC

j_gene: TRBJ2-7
d_gene: TRBD2
len: 15
abundance: -
v_gene: TRBV4-3
CDR3aa: CASSQDTGGFYEQYF
CDR3nt: TGCGCCAGCAGCCAAGATACGGGGGGGTTCTACGAGCAGTACTTC

j_gene: TRBJ2-7
d_gene: TRBD2
len: 14
abundance: many
v_gene: TRBV12-3/TRBV12-4
CDR3aa: CASSPGLVLHEQYF
CDR3nt: TGTGCCAGCAGCCCGGGACTAGTTCTTCACGAGCAGTACTTC

j_gene: TRBJ2-1
d_gene: -
len: 13
abundance: -
v_gene: TRBV20-1
CDR3aa: CSANAATYNEQFF
CDR3nt: TGCAGTGCTAATGCGGCTACATACAATGAGCAGTTCTTC

j_gene: TRBJ2-7
d_gene: -
len: 13
abundance: -
v_gene: TRBV2
CDR3aa: CASSEDGGYEQYF
CDR3nt: TGTGCCAGCAGTGAGGACGGAGGGTACGAGCAGTACTTC

j_gene: TRBJ2-3
d_gene: -
len: 12
abundance: few
v_gene: TRBV7-6
CDR3aa: CASSWLADTQYF
CDR3nt: TGTGCCAGCAGCTGGCTAGCAGATACGCAGTATTTT

j_gene: TRBJ2-1
d_gene: TRBD2
len: 13
abundance: -
v_gene: TRBV6-2/TRBV6-3
CDR3aa: CASSLRGGGSGFF
CDR3nt: TGTGCCAGCAGTTTACGGGGTGGCGGGAGTGGGTTCTTC

j_gene: TRBJ2-6
d_gene: -
len: 20
abundance: few
v_gene: TRBV4-2
CDR3aa: CASSQVSRIGPVSGANVLTF
CDR3nt: TGTGCCAGCAGCCAAGTTTCCCGTATAGGACCTGTGTCTGGGGCCAACGTCCTGACTTTC

j_gene: TRBJ2-7
d_gene: TRBD2
len: 17
abundance: -
v_gene: TRBV6-5
CDR3aa: CASSYSPEVREWYEQYF
CDR3nt: TGTGCCAGCAGTTACTCCCCGGAGGTGCGGGAGTGGTACGAGCAGTACTTC

j_gene: TRBJ1-1
d_gene: -
len: 13
abundance: few
v_gene: TRBV5-5
CDR3aa: CASSLYSHTEAFF
CDR3nt: TGTGCCAGCAGCTTGTACAGCCACACTGAAGCTTTCTTT

j_gene: TRBJ1-5
d_gene: -
len: 14
abundance: -
v_gene: TRBV6-2/TRBV6-3
CDR3aa: CASRTLGSNQPQHF
CDR3nt: TGTGCCAGCAGGACCCTTGGGAGCAATCAGCCCCAGCATTTT

j_gene: TRBJ1-1
d_gene: -
len: 13
abundance: few
v_gene: TRBV20-1
CDR3aa: CSARRGRTTEAFF
CDR3nt: TGCAGTGCTAGAAGAGGGAGGACCACGGAAGCTTTCTTT

j_gene: TRBJ2-1
d_gene: TRBD1
len: 15
abundance: -
v_gene: TRBV7-2
CDR3aa: CASLPTGSSYNEQLF
CDR3nt: TGTGCCAGCCTACCGACAGGGAGCTCCTACAATGAGCAGCTCTTC

j_gene: TRBJ2-7
d_gene: TRBD2
len: 17
abundance: -
v_gene: TRBV6-5
CDR3aa: CASSYGLAGVRYYEQYF
CDR3nt: TGTGCCAGCAGTTACGGGCTAGCGGGAGTCAGATACTACGAGCAGTACTTC

j_gene: TRBJ2-1
d_gene: -
len: 11
abundance: few
v_gene: TRBV7-6
CDR3aa: CASSLDREQFF
CDR3nt: TGTGCCAGCAGCTTGGACCGGGAGCAGTTCTTC

j_gene: TRBJ2-2
d_gene: -
len: 14
abundance: many
v_gene: TRBV4-2
CDR3aa: CASSQDLVAGELFF
CDR3nt: TGTGCCAGCAGCCAAGATCTCGTGGCCGGGGAGCTGTTTTTT

j_gene: TRBJ2-1
d_gene: -
len: 16
abundance: -
v_gene: TRBV28
CDR3aa: CASSPQGSRGYNEQFF
CDR3nt: TGTGCCAGCAGTCCCCAAGGGTCTAGGGGCTACAATGAGCAGTTCTTC

j_gene: TRBJ2-7
d_gene: TRBD2
len: 13
abundance: few
v_gene: TRBV20-1
CDR3aa: CSARFVAGAEQYF
CDR3nt: TGCAGTGCTAGATTCGTAGCGGGAGCCGAGCAGTACTTC

j_gene: TRBJ1-1
d_gene: -
len: 15
abundance: -
v_gene: TRBV7-9
CDR3aa: CASSLEGGTRSQAFF
CDR3nt: TGTGCCAGCAGCTTAGAGGGGGGAACTCGAAGTCAAGCTTTCTTT

j_gene: TRBJ2-4
d_gene: TRBD2
len: 14
abundance: -
v_gene: TRBV20-1
CDR3aa: CSATGAGDLSIQYF
CDR3nt: TGCAGTGCTACCGGGGCGGGGGACCTGAGCATTCAGTACTTC

j_gene: TRBJ2-1
d_gene: -
len: 13
abundance: -
v_gene: TRBV19
CDR3aa: CASSIVPGDEQFF
CDR3nt: TGTGCCAGTAGTATCGTCCCGGGTGATGAGCAGTTCTTC

j_gene: TRBJ1-2
d_gene: -
len: 13
abundance: -
v_gene: TRBV29-1
CDR3aa: CSVVDPILYGYTF
CDR3nt: TGCAGCGTTGTGGACCCAATCTTATATGGCTACACCTTC

j_gene: TRBJ2-2
d_gene: TRBD2
len: 16
abundance: -
v_gene: TRBV6-5
CDR3aa: CASSYSTGGHTGELFF
CDR3nt: TGTGCCAGCAGTTACTCGACGGGGGGGCACACCGGGGAGCTGTTTTTT

j_gene: TRBJ1-2
d_gene: -
len: 17
abundance: few
v_gene: TRBV4-3
CDR3aa: CASSQFLDSGRLYGYTF
CDR3nt: TGCGCCAGCAGCCAATTCCTCGACAGTGGAAGGCTCTATGGCTACACCTTC

j_gene: TRBJ2-2
d_gene: TRBD2
len: 15
abundance: many
v_gene: TRBV12-3/TRBV12-4
CDR3aa: CASSLAGGPAGELFF
CDR3nt: TGTGCCAGCAGTTTAGCGGGAGGGCCAGCCGGGGAGCTGTTTTTT

j_gene: TRBJ1-2
d_gene: -
len: 15
abundance: -
v_gene: TRBV5-8
CDR3aa: CASSPRGGVNYGYTF
CDR3nt: TGTGCCAGCAGCCCCCGGGGAGGTGTAAACTATGGCTACACCTTC

j_gene: TRBJ1-3
d_gene: TRBD1
len: 14
abundance: few
v_gene: TRBV5-1
CDR3aa: CASSSQTGGNTIYF
CDR3nt: TGCGCCAGCAGCTCCCAGACAGGGGGCAACACCATATATTTT

j_gene: TRBJ1-6
d_gene: TRBD1
len: 15
abundance: few
v_gene: TRBV27
CDR3aa: CASSLTGSSDSPLHF
CDR3nt: TGTGCCAGCAGTTTGACAGGGAGCTCGGATTCACCCCTCCACTTT

j_gene: TRBJ2-4
d_gene: -
len: 12
abundance: few
v_gene: TRBV20-1
CDR3aa: CSASTGENIQYF
CDR3nt: TGCAGTGCTAGTACGGGCGAAAACATTCAGTACTTC

j_gene: TRBJ1-2
d_gene: TRBD1
len: 15
abundance: few
v_gene: TRBV7-8
CDR3aa: CASSRGTGFVRGYTF
CDR3nt: TGTGCCAGCAGCCGAGGGACAGGCTTTGTTCGTGGCTACACCTTC

j_gene: TRBJ2-5
d_gene: -
len: 14
abundance: -
v_gene: TRBV21-1
CDR3aa: CASSKGASAKTQYF
CDR3nt: TGTGCCAGCAGCAAAGGGGCTAGCGCTAAGACCCAGTACTTC

j_gene: TRBJ1-6
d_gene: -
len: 14
abundance: -
v_gene: TRBV14
CDR3aa: CASSLGRGNSPLHF
CDR3nt: TGTGCCAGCAGCCTAGGGAGGGGGAATTCACCCCTCCACTTT

j_gene: TRBJ2-1
d_gene: -
len: 14
abundance: few
v_gene: TRBV7-2
CDR3aa: CASSWTPGYNEQFF
CDR3nt: TGTGCCAGCAGCTGGACTCCGGGCTACAATGAGCAGTTCTTC